This T cell receptor (beta chain) originates from a study of T cell responses to AZD1222 COVID-19 vaccine. Findings and caveats of the study: The span of vaccine-associated CD4 TCRs extended across spike, with dominance at 160-218 and 743-854. Donors were chiefly white British, with a greater number of females, and clonal diversity was perhaps underestimated.

Germline lookup yields CDR1 KGHSH and CDR2 LQKENI. Trimming took off 6 bases at V and 0 bases at J, with 12 bases between the two ends. This CDR3 is built from 15 residues. This table comes from immunoSEQ multiplex PCR, and its TCRdb copy is limited to in-frame clones, with some not included. The data contain roughly 200,000 clones, approximately 92% of them seen just once; the ten biggest clones take up about 1%. Concerning this clone itself: Its antigen remains unidentified.

The sequencing used peripheral blood, collected 28 days after the second dose of the MenACWY control vaccine. V usage is TRBV18 and J usage is TRBJ1-3; weak D call: TRBD1 (5 bases). This clonotype was obtained from an adult who received the MenACWY meningococcal vaccine as a control. CDR3 coding DNA: TGTGCCAGCTCGCCTGGGAGGGGCTCTGGAAACACCATATATTTT. Its translation is CASSPGRGSGNTIYF.